This TCR beta chain was retrieved from a study of cytomegalovirus exposure and HLA in healthy donors. As for the study in general: Sequencing of 150 million to 200 million T cells in an earlier analysis found around 120 million unique TCR beta sequences.

To note about this clone: Its specificity is unknown.

CDR1 MGHRA and CDR2 YSYEKL come from the germline V gene. There are 17 residues in the CDR3. J lost 6 bases, V lost 0 bases, and 10 bases had no gene match. Study conclusions and caveats: Among donors in an Asian-associated ancestry cluster, a later analysis reportedly found fewer N-insertions than the roughly 700-donor mean. Later, an analysis showed that TCR beta chains associated with HLA were more clonally expanded than others that were equally common. Immune exposure information comprised only CMV serostatus.

Vbeta (60) and Jbeta (13) primers were used in the PCR. Some clones are missing from TCRdb's copy, which holds only in-frame ones; the method was immunoSEQ multiplex PCR. This table has around 99,000 clones, over 65% appearing once. This receptor was obtained from a man aged 40-50 years in good health and CMV-seronegative. J is TRBJ2-2 and V is TRBV4-1; 7 positions agree with TRBD2. Sequenced sample: PBMCs. CDR3 in DNA: TGCGCCAGCAGCCAAGATGGAATTCCGGGGGGATCCGGGGAGCTGTTTTTT. Translating gives CASSQDGIPGGSGELFF.